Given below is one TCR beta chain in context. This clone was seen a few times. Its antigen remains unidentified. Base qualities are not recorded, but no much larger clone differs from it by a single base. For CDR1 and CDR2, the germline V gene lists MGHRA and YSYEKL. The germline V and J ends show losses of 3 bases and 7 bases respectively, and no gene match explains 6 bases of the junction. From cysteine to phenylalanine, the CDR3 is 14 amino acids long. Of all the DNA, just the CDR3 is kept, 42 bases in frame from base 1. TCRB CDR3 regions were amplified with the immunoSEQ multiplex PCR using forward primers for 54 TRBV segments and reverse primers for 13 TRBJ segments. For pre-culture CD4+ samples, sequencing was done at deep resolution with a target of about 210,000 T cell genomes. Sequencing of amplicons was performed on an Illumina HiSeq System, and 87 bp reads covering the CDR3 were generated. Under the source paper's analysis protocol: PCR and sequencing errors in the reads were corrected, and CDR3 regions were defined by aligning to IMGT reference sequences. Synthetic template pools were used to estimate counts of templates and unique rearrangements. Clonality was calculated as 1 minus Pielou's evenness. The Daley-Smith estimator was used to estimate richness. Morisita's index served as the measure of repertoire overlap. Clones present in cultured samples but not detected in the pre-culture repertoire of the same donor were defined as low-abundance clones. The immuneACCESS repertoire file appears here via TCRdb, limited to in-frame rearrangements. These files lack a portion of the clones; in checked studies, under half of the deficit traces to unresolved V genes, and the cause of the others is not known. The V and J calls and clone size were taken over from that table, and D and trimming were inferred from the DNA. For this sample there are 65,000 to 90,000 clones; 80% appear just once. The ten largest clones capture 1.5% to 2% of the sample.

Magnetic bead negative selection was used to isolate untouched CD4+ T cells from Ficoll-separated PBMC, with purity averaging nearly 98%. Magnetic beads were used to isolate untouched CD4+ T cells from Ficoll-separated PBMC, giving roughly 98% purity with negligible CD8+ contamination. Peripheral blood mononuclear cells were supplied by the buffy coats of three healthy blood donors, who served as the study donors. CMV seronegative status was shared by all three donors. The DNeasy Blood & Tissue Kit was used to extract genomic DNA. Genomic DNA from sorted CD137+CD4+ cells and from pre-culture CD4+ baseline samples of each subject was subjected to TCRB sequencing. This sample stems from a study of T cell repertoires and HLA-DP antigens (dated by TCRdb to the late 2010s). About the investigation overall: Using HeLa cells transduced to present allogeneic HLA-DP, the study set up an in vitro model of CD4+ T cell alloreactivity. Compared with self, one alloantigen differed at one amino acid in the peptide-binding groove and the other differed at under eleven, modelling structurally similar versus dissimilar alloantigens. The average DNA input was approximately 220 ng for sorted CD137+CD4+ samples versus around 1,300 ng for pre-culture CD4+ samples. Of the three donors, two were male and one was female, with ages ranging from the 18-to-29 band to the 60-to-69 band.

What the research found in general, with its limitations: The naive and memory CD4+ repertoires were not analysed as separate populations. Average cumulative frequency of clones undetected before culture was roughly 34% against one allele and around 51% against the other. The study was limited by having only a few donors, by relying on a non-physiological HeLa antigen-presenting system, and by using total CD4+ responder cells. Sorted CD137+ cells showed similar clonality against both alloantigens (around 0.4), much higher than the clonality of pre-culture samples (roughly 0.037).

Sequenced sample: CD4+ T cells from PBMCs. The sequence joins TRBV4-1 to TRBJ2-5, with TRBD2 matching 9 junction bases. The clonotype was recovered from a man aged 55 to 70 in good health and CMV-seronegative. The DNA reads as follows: TGCGCCAGCAGCCACCCGGGACTAGCCCTGACCCAGTACTTC. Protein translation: CASSHPGLALTQYF.